The clone carrying this T cell receptor beta chain was recorded once. Its target is not known. The CDR3 spans 15 residues. V gave up 5 bases and J gave up 6 bases; unmatched junction bases: 10. Germline CDR1 and CDR2: MGHDK and SYGVNS. The PCR used 60 Vbeta and 13 Jbeta primers. Sequenced by immunoSEQ multiplex PCR; TCRdb stores in-frame clones only, minus some. The sample has 120,000 or so clones; more than 65% are singletons. The entry originates in a study of cytomegalovirus exposure and HLA in healthy donors. Study-wide findings and caveats: A missense DCLRE1C variant was associated with V- and J-gene trimming of TCR beta chains in a later analysis, and an independent cohort replicated the association.

All donors participated as healthy donors of bone marrow. This sequence was found in a man aged 30-40 years in good health and CMV-seropositive. This sequence joins TRBV25-1 and TRBJ1-2; 9 bases line up with TRBD1. The material sequenced was PBMCs. The CDR3 loop is CASSTHQGQGDGYTF. CDR3 DNA sequence: TGTGCCAGCAGTACCCATCAGGGACAGGGAGATGGCTACACCTTC.